A selection of T cell receptor beta chains follows, all from one sample in a study of OX40 agonist ivuxolimab in advanced cancers. TCRdb's copy holds only in-frame clones and misses some; the assay was immunoSEQ multiplex PCR. The repertoire consists of 9,500 to 15,000 clones, with about 81% occurring once and the leading ten covering more than 13%. The sequencing used CD4+ or CD8+ T cells sorted from blood, collected in a trial of the OX40 agonist ivuxolimab. These receptors were taken from an adult with an advanced solid tumor such as melanoma, head and neck, liver or kidney cancer. CDR3s include the opening cysteine and the closing phenylalanine or tryptophan. D genes are given only for firm matches. Size tells how often a clone was seen (once, few, many) or the class of an expanded clone, and some rows leave it out.

CDR3nt	CDR3aa	abundance	d_gene	v_gene	j_gene
TGTGCCAGTAGTACGGGACAGACCTCTGGAAACACCATATATTTT	CASSTGQTSGNTIYF	-	TRBD1	TRBV19	TRBJ1-3
TGTGCCAGCAGTTTTACAGGGGTGGGGGCCAACGTCCTGACTTTC	CASSFTGVGANVLTF	once	TRBD1	TRBV28	TRBJ2-6
TGTGCCAGCAGTTTATTAGGGGGGCTCCACGAGCAGTACTTC	CASSLLGGLHEQYF	-	-	TRBV28	TRBJ2-7
TGTGCCAGCAGCCACCTAGCGGGGGTGGACGAGCAGTACTTC	CASSHLAGVDEQYF	-	TRBD2	TRBV13	TRBJ2-7
TGTGCCAGCAGCTCCGGGAGTGTAGGGGCCAACGTCCTGACTTTC	CASSSGSVGANVLTF	-	-	TRBV7-9	TRBJ2-6
TGTGCCAGCAGTTTATTTGAAGCAGCAGGGGAAGAGACCCAGTACTTC	CASSLFEAAGEETQYF	-	-	TRBV28	TRBJ2-5
TGTGCCAGCAGTTACGGGCGGTTCTATGGCTACACCTTC	CASSYGRFYGYTF	-	-	TRBV6-5	TRBJ1-2
TGCGCCAGCAGCCAAGGACTAGCGGGAGTGGAGACCCAGTACTTC	CASSQGLAGVETQYF	-	TRBD2	TRBV4-1	TRBJ2-5
TGCAGCGAGAGGGCCGGGACTAGCACAGATACGCAGTATTTT	CSERAGTSTDTQYF	-	-	TRBV29-1	TRBJ2-3
TGTGCCAGCACCGGGGACTACTCCTACGAGCAGTACTTC	CASTGDYSYEQYF	few	TRBD2	TRBV28	TRBJ2-7
TGTGCCAGCAGCTTAGCCCAGGGTGGTTGGGATTCACCCCTCCACTTT	CASSLAQGGWDSPLHF	-	-	TRBV7-2	TRBJ1-6
TGCAGCGCCTGGTACACTGAAGCTTTCTTT	CSAWYTEAFF	-	-	TRBV29-1	TRBJ1-1
TGTGCCAGTACCCCACGGGGGGGAGATACGCAGTATTTT	CASTPRGGDTQYF	-	TRBD2	TRBV19	TRBJ2-3
TGCAGCGCAAGACAGGGCTACGAGCAGTACTTC	CSARQGYEQYF	-	TRBD1	TRBV29-1	TRBJ2-7
TGTGCCAGCAGCTTGTTGCCAGGGACCCATGAGCAGTTCTTC	CASSLLPGTHEQFF	-	-	TRBV5-5	TRBJ2-1
TGTGCCAGTAGTGCAGGGAGCACCGGGGAGCTGTTTTTT	CASSAGSTGELFF	once	-	TRBV19	TRBJ2-2
TGTGCCACCAGGGGAGGGATGAACACTGAAGCTTTCTTT	CATRGGMNTEAFF	few	-	TRBV15	TRBJ1-1
TGCGCCAGCAGTGAGTCGGGAGGGAGGGGGGAGCAGTACTTC	CASSESGGRGEQYF	few	-	TRBV10-2	TRBJ2-7
TGTGTTTCGAGCCGGGGAGTGACCGGGGAGCTGTTTTTT	CVSSRGVTGELFF	-	-	TRBV14	TRBJ2-2
TGTGCCAGCAGTTACGGCTTCCTCGGGGACCAGTACTTC	CASSYGFLGDQYF	-	-	TRBV6-5	TRBJ2-5
TGTGCCAGTTCCCAGGGAGGGACTGAAGCTTTCTTT	CASSQGGTEAFF	-	-	TRBV6-5	TRBJ1-1
TGTGCCAGCAGTGAATTCCACCTCGCGGAGCTGTTTTTT	CASSEFHLAELFF	-	-	TRBV25-1	TRBJ2-2
TGTGCCAGTAGTCCGGGGACTAGCGGGACATATGAGCAGTTCTTC	CASSPGTSGTYEQFF	-	TRBD2	TRBV19	TRBJ2-1
TGTGCCAGCAGCTTAAACCCGGGACTAACCTACAATGAGCAGTTCTTC	CASSLNPGLTYNEQFF	-	TRBD2	TRBV7-3	TRBJ2-1
TGTGCCAGCAGTCCCCCTAGAGGGAGTACTGAAGCTTTCTTT	CASSPPRGSTEAFF	-	-	TRBV28	TRBJ1-1
TGTGCCAGCAGCCCATCTGGACAGGGTCGGGAGCAGTTCTTC	CASSPSGQGREQFF	-	TRBD1	TRBV11-2	TRBJ2-1
TGTGCCAGCAGCGTAGACCCAGCCAGCACCGGGGAGCTGTTTTTT	CASSVDPASTGELFF	-	-	TRBV9	TRBJ2-2
TGTGCCTGGAGTGTATCGAGCCCCCATGAGCAGTTCTTC	CAWSVSSPHEQFF	once	-	TRBV30	TRBJ2-1
TGTGCCAGCAGCTTGGGCGGGACAGCTTCTTCACCCCTCCACTTT	CASSLGGTASSPLHF	-	TRBD1	TRBV5-6	TRBJ1-6